One sample yielded the 21 T cell receptor beta chains listed below, sequenced in a study of cytomegalovirus exposure and HLA in healthy donors. Amplification used 60 Vbeta primers and 13 Jbeta primers. Using immunoSEQ multiplex PCR, the repertoire was profiled, and TCRdb retains in-frame clones only, with some absent. The data show roughly 71,000 clones, 74% seen once. Sequenced input: PBMCs. These receptor sequences come from a human donor in good health.

V gene TRBV5-1 combines with J gene TRBJ2-3; 12 bases fit TRBD2. The CDR3 length is 16 residues. Per germline, CDR1 SGHRS and CDR2 YFSETQ. V lost 6 bases and J lost 2; bases outside the gene matches: 7. The CDR3 bases are TGCGCCAGCACCTCCGGACTAGCGGGGCTCACAGATACGCAGTATTTT. Protein product: CASTSGLAGLTDTQYF.

The CDR3 reads CASSNGQGATYNEQFF. CDR3 DNA: TGCGCCAGCAGCAACGGACAGGGGGCTACCTACAATGAGCAGTTCTTC. The V gene is TRBV5-1, the J gene TRBJ2-1, with 11 bases lining up with TRBD1. Germline-derived CDR1 and CDR2 are SGHRS and YFSETQ. The CDR3 sequence is 16 residues long. V shed 4 bases and J 2 bases; nucleotides not matched to a gene: 5.

V and J are TRBV4-2 and TRBJ2-7; 8 nucleotides agree with TRBD1. Germline assignment: CDR1 LGHNA and CDR2 YNFKEQ. The CDR3 totals 15 residues. V was clipped by 1 base and J by 3 bases; unmatched bases: 5. Here the CDR3 DNA reads TGTGCCAGCAGCCAAGTCGGACAGGGAGTCTACGAGCAGTACTTC. Its translation is CASSQVGQGVYEQYF.

The V and J genes are TRBV4-1 and TRBJ2-1; 13 positions match TRBD2. The V segment lost 3 bases and the J segment 9 bases; nucleotides outside the gene matches: 5. There are 15 residues in the CDR3. Germline CDR1 MGHRA, CDR2 YSYEKL. CDR3: CASSQGLAGLREQFF. The CDR3, as DNA: TGCGCCAGCAGCCAGGGACTAGCGGGGCTCCGTGAGCAGTTCTTC.

The chain recombines TRBV9 with TRBJ1-5; perhaps TRBD1 as D (6 bases). The CDR3 extends over 14 amino acids. The germline gives CDR1 SGDLS, CDR2 YYNGEE. Trimming pared 2 bases from V and 3 bases from J, leaving 9 bases between. CDR3: CASSVTGFNQPQHF. CDR3 bases: TGTGCCAGCAGCGTCACAGGGTTCAATCAGCCCCAGCATTTT.

As for this clone: A read error may produce the germline difference seen at one junction end. For the CDR3, the DNA is TGTGCTAGCAGCTTAGGAGCGGGAGAAACAGATACGCAGTATTTT. This codes for CASSLGAGETDTQYF. The chain joins TRBV7-7 to TRBJ2-3; the match to TRBD2 covers 8 bases. CDR3 size: 15 residues. Germline CDR1 and CDR2: SSHAT and FNYEAQ (reference sequence).

The rearrangement uses TRBV5-1 and TRBJ2-1, with 9 bases identical to TRBD2. V dropped 4 bases and J dropped 3; count of bases not matched to a gene: 8. The CDR3 length is 16 residues. Germline CDR1 SGHRS, CDR2 YFSETQ. CDR3 nucleotides: TGCGCCAGCAGCACTTTCCTTAGCGGGAGCTACAATGAGCAGTTCTTC. Translating it yields CASSTFLSGSYNEQFF.

This chain uses TRBV11-2 with TRBJ1-2; D unresolved. V dropped 4 bases and J dropped 5 bases, with 17 bases sitting between them. CDR1 and CDR2 (germline): SGHAT, FQNNGV. This CDR3 is built from 15 residues. CDR3: CASSSGGVPAYGYTF. The DNA for the CDR3 is TGTGCCAGCAGCTCAGGCGGGGTGCCAGCTTATGGCTACACCTTC.

V is TRBV7-6 and J is TRBJ2-1; D may be TRBD2 (6 bases). The CDR3 spans 17 residues. Germline V gene data show CDR1 as SGHVS and CDR2 as FNYEAQ. V lost 3 bases to trimming and J lost 0 bases, with 15 bases between them. This CDR3 is CASSFVDAGSSYNEQFF. For the CDR3, the DNA is TGTGCCAGCAGCTTCGTCGACGCGGGGAGCTCCTACAATGAGCAGTTCTTC.

The chain employs TRBV29-1 and TRBJ1-1; weak D call: TRBD1 (6 bases). Trimming removed 7 bases from V and 0 bases from J, with 12 bases in between. The CDR3 covers 13 residues. The V gene's germline CDR1 is SQVTM and CDR2 ANQGSEA. In DNA, the CDR3 is TGCAGCGCACTGGGGGCAGTGAACACTGAAGCTTTCTTT. Translation gives CSALGAVNTEAFF.

The chain joins TRBV28 to TRBJ1-5; no reliable D call. Per the germline V gene, CDR1 is MDHEN and CDR2 is SYDVKM. This CDR3 contains 14 residues. Between the trimmed V and J ends, which lost 2 bases and 0 bases, there was a span of 5 bases. The CDR3: CASSLILSNQPQHF. CDR3 sequence (DNA): TGTGCCAGCAGTTTAATTCTTAGCAATCAGCCCCAGCATTTT.

The rearrangement links TRBV6-1 to TRBJ2-5; tentatively, D is TRBD2 (7 bases). The DNA end is more similar to TRBJ2-7, so the J call may be wrong. Per germline, CDR1 MNHNS and CDR2 SASEGT. This CDR3 has 13 amino acids. The CDR3 bases are TGTGCCAGCAGTCGGGGGGCGACCTACGAGCAGTACTTC. Protein product: CASSRGATYEQYF.

The chain has TRBV5-5 and TRBJ1-5; TRBD1 might be the D (6 bases). The CDR3 spans 15 residues. Germline V gene lookup returns CDR1 SGHKS and CDR2 YYEKEE (reference sequence). V was pared by 0 bases and J by 6 bases, with 13 bases between. The CDR3 DNA follows: TGTGCCAGCAGCTTGGCCGGGGGGCTCGGTCAGCCCCAGCATTTT. Encoded protein: CASSLAGGLGQPQHF.

J is TRBJ1-5 and V is TRBV6-1; maybe TRBD1 (6 bases). Germline-derived CDR1 and CDR2 are MNHNS and SASEGT. Trimming took 7 bases from V and 3 from J, leaving 16 bases between them. The CDR3 is 15 amino acids. CDR3 loop: CASNRDPGSNQPQHF. As DNA, the CDR3 is TGTGCCAGCAACAGGGACCCCGGATCCAATCAGCCCCAGCATTTT.

The gene calls are TRBV7-9 and TRBJ1-1; D possibly corresponds to TRBD1 (6 bases). Trimming removed 5 bases at V and 4 bases at J, with 14 bases between. The CDR3 spans 14 residues. The germline V gene encodes CDR1 SEHNR and CDR2 FQNEAQ (reference sequence). The CDR3 DNA sequence: TGTGCCAGCAGCCAAGGGGGTTCATCCACTGAAGCTTTCTTT. It codes for CASSQGGSSTEAFF.

The V call is TRBV7-9, the J call TRBJ2-5; tentative D call: TRBD2 (6 bases). The CDR3 sequence is 14 residues long. The germline V gene has CDR1 SEHNR and CDR2 FQNEAQ (reference sequence). Trimming pared 5 bases from V and 1 base from J, leaving 11 bases between. For the CDR3, the DNA is TGTGCCAGCAGCGGTCGGGGAGGCCAAGAGACCCAGTACTTC. Its protein product is CASSGRGGQETQYF.

The chain carries TRBV21-1 and TRBJ1-1; TRBD1, the table's D call, lacks a check against the DNA. TRBV21-1 is termed a pseudogene. The length of the CDR3 is 15 residues. The CDR3 DNA is TGTGCCAGCAGCAAGCGGACAGGGGATAACACTGAAGCTTTCTTT. Its protein product is CASSKRTGDNTEAFF.

This chain uses TRBV18 with TRBJ2-1, with 11 bases lining up with TRBD2. The CDR3 runs 16 residues. Per germline, CDR1 KGHSH and CDR2 LQKENI. With 2 bases clipped from V and 8 bases from J, the junction kept 8 bases outside the gene matches. The CDR3: CASSPAGLAGGDEQFF. DNA for the CDR3: TGTGCCAGCTCACCAGCGGGATTAGCGGGAGGGGATGAGCAGTTCTTC.

This CDR3 is CAGGTAHRIKETQYF. For the CDR3, the DNA is TGTGCCGGGGGGACAGCGCACCGCATTAAAGAGACCCAGTACTTC. The chain joins TRBV27 to TRBJ2-5; a weak D match, TRBD1 (7 bases). CDR3 size: 15 residues. CDR1 is MNHEY, CDR2 SMNVEV, per germline (reference sequence). Trimming took 11 bases from V and 3 from J, leaving 22 bases between them.

This clone was observed a few times. The chain is built from TRBV7-9 and TRBJ1-1, with D possibly being TRBD1 (5 bases). Germline V gene lookup returns CDR1 SEHNR and CDR2 FQNEAQ (reference sequence). The CDR3 sequence is 14 residues long. Deletions cut 5 bases from V and 4 bases from J, with 14 bases between. CDR3 nucleotide sequence: TGTGCCAGCAGCCCCGGGTTGGGGGGCACTGAAGCTTTCTTT. Translating gives CASSPGLGGTEAFF.

The gene calls are TRBV7-9 and TRBJ2-7; 7 bases line up with TRBD2. CDR1 is SEHNR and CDR2 is FQNEAQ in the germline V gene (reference sequence). The CDR3 extends over 14 amino acids. V shed 5 bases and J 0 bases; nucleotides not matched to a gene: 4. The chain's CDR3 is CASSRRDYSYEQYF. The CDR3 coding sequence is TGTGCCAGCAGCCGCAGGGACTACTCCTACGAGCAGTACTTC.